The present entry profiles one TCR beta chain with its context. These data come from a study of shared clonotypes between healthy human individuals. Here immunoSEQ multiplex PCR was the method, and the copy in TCRdb shows in-frame clones only, minus some. The sample contains some 1 million clones, 65% to 75% of which appear only once. The germline V and J ends were trimmed by 2 bases and 9 bases, with 14 bases remaining between them. Germline assignment: CDR1 KGHSH and CDR2 LQKENI. The CDR3 contains 14 residues. The TCR was taken from a young man in good health. The sequenced sample consisted of memory CD4+ T cells sorted from blood. Subset here: CD45RA-negative fraction. V and J are TRBV18 and TRBJ1-5; perhaps TRBD1 as D (5 bases). The CDR3 is CASSPGKTDWPQHF. DNA of the CDR3: TGTGCCAGCTCACCAGGAAAGACAGATTGGCCCCAGCATTTT.